Below, one TCR beta chain is given with its context. Antigen unknown. The sample comes from a study of cytomegalovirus exposure and HLA in healthy donors. CDR1 is SNHLY, CDR2 FYNNEI, per germline. This CDR3 is built from 12 residues. V shed 4 bases, J shed 8 bases, and the junction held 1 base outside the gene matches. General study points: The study recorded some 160 TCR beta chains that were cytomegalovirus-associated. The sole available immune exposure information was CMV serostatus.

The PCR had 60 Vbeta and 13 Jbeta primers. Authors' analysis steps: In a later analysis, approximately 73 million unique TCR beta chains included roughly 11 million shared by two or more donors. Here immunoSEQ multiplex PCR was the method, and the copy in TCRdb shows in-frame clones only, minus some. V and J calls and clone size are given by that table; D and trimming were obtained from the DNA. This repertoire shows about 96,000 clones, roughly 74% found once; its top ten account for more than 2.5%. The TCR sequence derives from a female donor in good health and CMV-seropositive. The J gene is TRBJ2-1, the V gene TRBV2, with 8 bases identical to TRBD2. The sequenced sample was PBMCs. The CDR3: CASSGGRHEQFF. The CDR3 DNA follows: TGTGCCAGCAGTGGCGGGAGGCATGAGCAGTTCTTC.